The 13 T cell receptor beta chains listed next were all sequenced from one sample in a study of OX40 agonist ivuxolimab in advanced cancers. Assay: immunoSEQ multiplex PCR; the TCRdb copy retains only in-frame clones and omits some. The data show about 17,000 clones, with around 80% seen just once and under 30% held by the top ten. This specimen was CD4+ or CD8+ T cells sorted from blood, taken in a trial of the OX40 agonist ivuxolimab. The receptor source for this set is an adult with an advanced solid tumor such as melanoma, head and neck, liver or kidney cancer.

The J gene is TRBJ1-2, the V gene TRBV21-1; TRBD1, the table's D call, was not compared with the DNA. TRBV21-1 has pseudogene status. The CDR3 runs 14 residues. CDR3 sequence: CASSKPRDSYGYTF. CDR3 nucleotide sequence: TGTGCCAGCAGCAAACCGAGGGACAGCTATGGCTACACCTTC.

V is TRBV6-6 and J is TRBJ1-2; D perhaps matches TRBD1 (5 bases). The CDR3 spans 13 residues. The germline V gene has CDR1 MNHNY and CDR2 SVGAGI (reference sequence). V lost 2 bases, J lost 8 bases, and 12 bases lay in between. CDR3 amino acids: CASSYKQGGGYTF. CDR3 coding DNA: TGTGCCAGCAGTTACAAGCAGGGTGGAGGCTACACCTTC.

The rearrangement links TRBV18 to TRBJ2-7; D possibly matches TRBD1 or TRBD2 (6 bases each). CDR1 and CDR2 from the germline V gene are KGHSH and LQKENI. V was trimmed by 2 bases and J by 2 bases, leaving 10 bases between them. This CDR3 has 14 residues. The CDR3 region has the DNA TGTGCCAGCTCACCATCCGGGGGCCCCTACGAGCAGTACTTC. Translation gives CASSPSGGPYEQYF.

This clone has only one observation. V is TRBV27 and J is TRBJ2-1; TRBD2 matches 12 bases. The CDR3 has 17 residues. Germline V gives CDR1 MNHEY, CDR2 SMNVEV (reference sequence). Unmatched junction bases numbered 9, after V lost 9 bases and J lost 0 bases. In DNA form, the CDR3 reads TGTGCCAGTGGACTAGCGGGACTCGGGAGCTCCTACAATGAGCAGTTCTTC. Translation gives CASGLAGLGSSYNEQFF.

The V call is TRBV28, the J call TRBJ1-2, with D possibly being TRBD1 (5 bases). The CDR3 has 15 residues. V was cut by 7 bases and J by 2 bases, with 17 bases left in between. Germline CDR1 is MDHEN and CDR2 is SYDVKM. The CDR3 DNA reads TGTGCCAGCACCCCAATGGGACCACTCAACTATGGCTACACCTTC. It is translated as CASTPMGPLNYGYTF.

This clone ranks as medium-sized. V and J are TRBV5-6 and TRBJ1-4, with D perhaps matching TRBD1 (6 bases). Germline V gene data show CDR1 as SGHDT and CDR2 as YYEEEE. V dropped 2 bases and J dropped 8 bases, with 22 bases sitting between them. This CDR3 comprises 17 residues. CDR3 DNA: TGTGCCAGCAGCTTTTGGGTCTCAAGGACAGCAAGGGAAAAACTGTTTTTT. This translates into CASSFWVSRTAREKLFF.

The chain carries TRBV27 and TRBJ2-1; the D gene is possibly TRBD2 (7 bases). The ends were cut back, 4 bases at V and 4 bases at J, with 14 bases in the middle. The germline CDR1 and CDR2 sequences are MNHEY and SMNVEV (reference sequence). CDR3 length equals 15 residues. CDR3 coding DNA: TGTGCCAGCAGTTGGGGGGGCCCGGAATACAATGAGCAGTTCTTC. Its translation is CASSWGGPEYNEQFF.

This clone appeared a few times. Here the CDR3 reads CASRALSGGMDEQFF. CDR3 nucleotides: TGTGCCAGCAGGGCCCTTAGCGGGGGGATGGATGAGCAGTTCTTC. The V and J genes are TRBV2 and TRBJ2-1, with TRBD2 matching 10 bases. Per the germline V gene, CDR1 is SNHLY and CDR2 is FYNNEI. CDR3 length equals 15 residues. J was trimmed by 8 bases and V by 6 bases; bases with no gene match: 10.

The chain links TRBV6-6 to TRBJ1-5; 7 positions agree with TRBD1. Germline V gene lookup returns CDR1 MNHNY and CDR2 SVGAGI (reference sequence). CDR3 length equals 14 residues. V was clipped by 5 bases and J by 7 bases; unmatched bases: 8. The CDR3 coding sequence is TGTGCCAGCAGTCCCTACAGGGGAGACCAGCCCCAGCATTTT. Its protein product is CASSPYRGDQPQHF.

The rearrangement links TRBV5-1 to TRBJ2-1, with D possibly TRBD1 on 5 matching bases. The CDR3 length is 13 residues. Germline V lookup: CDR1 SGHRS, CDR2 YFSETQ. V was cut by 2 bases and J by 8 bases, with 11 bases left in between. The CDR3 nucleotides are TGCGCCAGCAGCTTTTACCAGGGCGATGAGCAGTTCTTC. It yields the protein CASSFYQGDEQFF.

The V call is TRBV7-9, the J call TRBJ1-2; 7 bases fit TRBD1. Looked up from germline, CDR1 is SEHNR and CDR2 is FQNEAQ (reference sequence). Germline trimming cut 4 bases from V and 4 bases from J; bases unmatched to any gene: 12. This CDR3 region has 16 residues. The CDR3 DNA follows: TGTGCCAGCAGCTATTTTCCGGGACAGCTGATCTATGGCTACACCTTC. It yields the protein CASSYFPGQLIYGYTF.

This chain connects TRBV19 to TRBJ1-2; no definite D call. The germline V gene has CDR1 LNHDA and CDR2 SQIVND (reference sequence). This CDR3 contains 12 residues. The V end was cut by 0 bases, the J end by 7 bases, with 6 bases between. CDR3: CASSIDHGGYTF. The CDR3, as DNA: TGTGCCAGTAGTATAGATCACGGTGGCTACACCTTC. The full variable domain, in which reference TRBV19 and TRBJ1-2 provide the parts outside the CDR3, is DGGITQSPKYLFRKEGQNVTLSCEQNLNHDAMYWYRQDPGQGLRLIYYSQIVNDFQKGDIAEGYSVSREKKESFPLTVTSAQKNPTAFYLCASSIDHGGYTFGSGTRLTVV.

This chain links TRBV27 with TRBJ1-2, with 10 bases matching TRBD1. The germline V gene encodes CDR1 MNHEY and CDR2 SMNVEV (reference sequence). The trim removed 3 bases at V and 8 bases at J, leaving 12 bases unmatched. The CDR3 runs 16 residues. CDR3 nucleotides: TGTGCCAGCAGTTTGGAAGCCGGGACAGGGGTTTGGGGCTACACCTTC. Protein sequence: CASSLEAGTGVWGYTF.